The 30 T cell receptor beta chains in this list originate from one sample, sequenced in a study of cytomegalovirus exposure and HLA in healthy donors. The method was immunoSEQ multiplex PCR; TCRdb's version includes in-frame clones alone and lacks a portion of them. The sample lists 200,000 to 250,000 clones; about 90% were seen once. Sequences were obtained from PBMCs. These receptors originate from a woman between 18 and 30 years old in good health and CMV-seronegative.

The J gene is TRBJ2-7, the V gene TRBV27; a possible D gene is TRBD2 (6 bases). Germline V CDR1 and CDR2: MNHEY, SMNVEV (reference sequence). Trimming removed 6 bases from V and 4 bases from J, with 25 bases in between. This CDR3 region has 17 residues. This CDR3 is CASSLTAALATYYEQYF. CDR3 DNA: TGTGCCAGCAGCCTTACCGCTGCTCTAGCGACTTATTACGAGCAGTACTTC.

This rearrangement joins TRBV19 to TRBJ2-1; D may be TRBD1 (5 bases). The V gene lost 6 bases and the J gene lost 9 bases, with 9 bases spanning the gap. The CDR3 length is 11 residues. Looked up from germline, CDR1 is LNHDA and CDR2 is SQIVND (reference sequence). Written as DNA, the CDR3 is TGTGCCAGTAGCAGGGAACGTGAGCAGTTCTTC. Amino acid sequence: CASSREREQFF.

The chain recombines TRBV29-1 with TRBJ1-2; possibly TRBD1 for D (5 bases). V shed 3 bases and J shed 5 bases, with 16 bases lying between them. The CDR3 length is 14 residues. Germline V gene lookup returns CDR1 SQVTM and CDR2 ANQGSEA. Written as DNA, the CDR3 is TGCAGCGTTGACGAAAGGGGCCTGGAGTATGGCTACACCTTC. This codes for CSVDERGLEYGYTF.

The chain carries TRBV10-3 and TRBJ1-5; D remains ambiguous. This CDR3 comprises 16 residues. Trimming pared 0 bases from V and 0 bases from J, leaving 9 bases between. Germline V gene data show CDR1 as ENHRY and CDR2 as SYGVKD. CDR3 in DNA: TGTGCCATCAGTGAGTCGTTAGCACTTAGCAATCAGCCCCAGCATTTT. Translating it yields CAISESLALSNQPQHF.

The chain recombines TRBV7-9 with TRBJ2-5; tentative D call: TRBD2 (6 bases). The V end lost 5 bases, the J end lost 2 bases, and 12 bases lay between the germline ends. The CDR3 runs 14 residues. CDR1 SEHNR and CDR2 FQNEAQ come from the germline V gene (reference sequence). The CDR3 protein is CASSPIGGQETQYF. The CDR3 DNA sequence: TGTGCCAGCAGCCCTATAGGAGGGCAAGAGACCCAGTACTTC.

The chain is built from TRBV19 and TRBJ2-1; weak D call: TRBD2 (6 bases). The CDR3 is made up of 15 amino acids. V dropped 5 bases and J dropped 0 bases, with 11 bases sitting between them. Germline loops: CDR1 LNHDA, CDR2 SQIVND (reference sequence). This CDR3 reads CASSGGVSSYNEQFF. CDR3 in DNA: TGTGCCAGTAGTGGAGGGGTATCCTCCTACAATGAGCAGTTCTTC.

The chain joins TRBV5-6 to TRBJ2-3, with 9 bases identical to TRBD2. Germline loops: CDR1 SGHDT, CDR2 YYEEEE. V lost 0 bases to trimming and J lost 11 bases; unmatched junction nucleotides: 7. This CDR3 is 14 amino acids long. CDR3: CASSLARLAEKQYF. The CDR3 nucleotides are TGTGCCAGCAGCTTGGCGAGACTAGCGGAAAAGCAGTATTTT.

The J gene is TRBJ2-7, the V gene TRBV28; 7 bases map to TRBD2. The CDR3 consists of 14 residues. CDR1 is MDHEN and CDR2 is SYDVKM in the germline V gene. The J segment lost 5 bases and the V segment lost 7 bases, leaving 11 bases of the junction unmatched. CDR3 residues: CASTLSGGSHEQYF. CDR3 in DNA: TGTGCCAGCACCCTCTCAGGCGGGAGCCACGAGCAGTACTTC.

The CDR3: CASSYRATDTQYF. The CDR3 DNA follows: TGTGCCAGCAGCTACAGGGCCACAGATACGCAGTATTTT. The V call is TRBV14, the J call TRBJ2-3, with D possibly being TRBD1 (6 bases). CDR1 is SGHDN and CDR2 is FVKESK in the germline V gene. The CDR3 sequence is 13 residues long. V was trimmed by 5 bases and J by 2 bases, leaving 8 bases between them. The entire variable domain, with the rest obtained from reference TRBV14 and TRBJ2-3, is as follows: EAGVTQFPSHSVIEKGQTVTLRCDPISGHDNLYWYRRVMGKEIKFLLHFVKESKQDESGMPNNRFLAERTGGTYSTLKVQPAELEDSGVYFCASSYRATDTQYFGPGTRLTVL.

In its sample, this clone was seen once. The chain recombines TRBV6-6 with TRBJ1-4, with 8 bases lining up with TRBD1. Germline assignment: CDR1 MNHNY and CDR2 SVGAGI (reference sequence). This CDR3 is 14 amino acids long. Unmatched junction bases numbered 6, after V lost 6 bases and J lost 6 bases. In DNA, the CDR3 is TGTGCCAGCAGATACGACAGGGGATATGAAAAACTGTTTTTT. It translates to CASRYDRGYEKLFF.

A single count supports this clone. This chain joins TRBV19 and TRBJ1-5, with 9 nucleotides matching TRBD1. The CDR3 extends over 17 amino acids. CDR1 LNHDA and CDR2 SQIVND come from the germline V gene (reference sequence). The V segment lost 5 bases and the J segment 1 base; nucleotides outside the gene matches: 9. The CDR3: CASSQKGTGLSNQPQHF. The CDR3 coding sequence is TGTGCCAGTAGTCAAAAAGGGACAGGGCTGAGCAATCAGCCCCAGCATTTT.

V is TRBV4-1 and J is TRBJ2-1; 10 nucleotides agree with TRBD2. V lost 1 base, J lost 4 bases, and 7 bases stayed unmatched. Germline CDR1 and CDR2: MGHRA and YSYEKL. This CDR3 is built from 17 residues. CDR3 DNA sequence: TGCGCCAGCAGCCAAGTGATCCGGACTAGCGGATACAATGAGCAGTTCTTC. The encoded protein is CASSQVIRTSGYNEQFF.

The J gene is TRBJ2-5, the V gene TRBV28, with 12 bases that match TRBD2. The CDR3 runs to 18 residues. The J segment lost 1 base and the V segment lost 4 bases, leaving 10 bases of the junction unmatched. From germline, CDR1 is MDHEN and CDR2 SYDVKM. Written as DNA, the CDR3 is TGTGCCAGCAGTTCACTAGCGGGAGGACCCATCTCCCAAGAGACCCAGTACTTC. Its protein is CASSSLAGGPISQETQYF.

The rearrangement joins TRBV30 to TRBJ1-1; 8 bases align to TRBD1. V shed 3 bases, J shed 4 bases, and the junction held 7 bases outside the gene matches. Germline values: CDR1 GTSNPN, CDR2 SVGIG (reference sequence). This CDR3 is built from 14 residues. The CDR3 DNA reads as TGTGCCTGGAGCTACTCCGGGACAGGCACTGAAGCTTTCTTT. Protein: CAWSYSGTGTEAFF.

The chain couples TRBV29-1 to TRBJ2-5, with TRBD2 matching 8 bases. Germline V gene sequence: CDR1 SQVTM, CDR2 ANQGSEA. V lost 0 bases to trimming and J lost 5 bases; unmatched junction nucleotides: 8. The CDR3 contains 15 residues. The CDR3 sequence: CSVEDAGLGRETQYF. The DNA for the CDR3 is TGCAGCGTTGAAGATGCGGGACTAGGGCGGGAGACCCAGTACTTC. Full variable domain (outside the CDR3, taken from reference TRBV29-1 and TRBJ2-5): SAVISQKPSRDICQRGTSLTIQCQVDSQVTMMFWYRQQPGQSLTLIATANQGSEATYESGFVIDKFPISRPNLTFSTLTVSNMSPEDSSIYLCSVEDAGLGRETQYFGPGTRLLVL.

V is TRBV5-6 and J is TRBJ1-2, with a weak D call TRBD1 (5 bases). The CDR3 sequence is 13 residues long. Between the trimmed V and J ends, which lost 4 bases and 2 bases, there was a span of 9 bases. CDR1 is SGHDT, CDR2 YYEEEE, per germline. As DNA, the CDR3 is TGTGCCAGCAGCCGAGACAGAAACTATGGCTACACCTTC. Its translation is CASSRDRNYGYTF.

This chain connects TRBV5-1 to TRBJ2-2; 8 nucleotides match TRBD1. CDR1 is SGHRS and CDR2 is YFSETQ in the germline V gene. Unmatched junction bases numbered 11, after V lost 4 bases and J lost 6 bases. The CDR3 totals 16 residues. CDR3 bases: TGCGCCAGCAGCCACCCCCCGTGGGACAGGTCCGGGGAGCTGTTTTTT. It translates to CASSHPPWDRSGELFF.

This chain connects TRBV6-5 to TRBJ1-2, with 7 bases lining up with TRBD1. The CDR3 runs 15 residues. Germline CDR1 MNHEY, CDR2 SVGAGI. J gave up 1 base and V 6 bases, and 8 bases lay outside the gene matches. CDR3 bases: TGTGCCAGCAGCCGAGGACAGGCCGTTAACTATGGCTACACCTTC. Protein sequence: CASSRGQAVNYGYTF.

The V gene is TRBV6-6, the J gene TRBJ2-1; 7 bases align to TRBD1. The CDR3 covers 14 residues. In germline, CDR1 is MNHNY, CDR2 SVGAGI (reference sequence). Trimming removed 6 bases from V and 6 bases from J; junction bases left unmatched: 8. The CDR3 loop is CASSTRQGTNEQFF. The CDR3 bases are TGTGCCAGCAGCACCCGACAGGGTACCAATGAGCAGTTCTTC.

The count of this clone is one. The rearrangement links TRBV18 to TRBJ2-1; 8 bases line up with TRBD2. CDR1 and CDR2 (germline): KGHSH, LQKENI. CDR3 size: 15 residues. With V trimmed by 2 bases and J by 4 bases, 4 bases remained unmatched. The CDR3 sequence is CASSPTAGVYNEQFF. In DNA form, the CDR3 reads TGTGCCAGCTCACCAACAGCGGGAGTGTACAATGAGCAGTTCTTC.

The gene calls are TRBV27 and TRBJ2-7; perhaps TRBD2 as D (6 bases). CDR3 size: 14 residues. The V end was cut by 0 bases, the J end by 1 base, with 7 bases between. Germline CDR1 and CDR2: MNHEY and SMNVEV (reference sequence). In nucleotides, the CDR3 is TGTGCCAGCAGTTTATCGGCGGGGTCCTACGAGCAGTACTTC. Its protein product is CASSLSAGSYEQYF.

V and J are TRBV19 and TRBJ2-1, with unresolved D. Trimming left V 6 bases short and J 4 bases short, with 4 bases between. This CDR3 contains 11 residues. Germline V gene lookup returns CDR1 LNHDA and CDR2 SQIVND (reference sequence). The CDR3 loop is CASSLYNEQFF. The CDR3 nucleotides are TGTGCCAGTAGCCTGTACAATGAGCAGTTCTTC.

The gene calls are TRBV2 and TRBJ2-7, with D possibly being TRBD1 (6 bases). The CDR3 has 13 residues. The V gene's germline CDR1 is SNHLY and CDR2 FYNNEI. The V end was cut by 6 bases, the J end by 0 bases, with 9 bases between. CDR3 DNA sequence: TGTGCCAGCAGGGAGGACAGCTCCTACGAGCAGTACTTC. Encoded protein: CASREDSSYEQYF. Complete variable domain (other parts from reference TRBV2 and TRBJ2-7): EPEVTQTPSHQVTQMGQEVILRCVPISNHLYFYWYRQILGQKVEFLVSFYNNEISEKSEIFDDQFSVERPDGSNFTLKIRSTKLEDSAMYFCASREDSSYEQYFGPGTRLTVT.

This chain connects TRBV27 to TRBJ2-7; D might be TRBD1 (6 bases). Germline CDR1 and CDR2: MNHEY and SMNVEV (reference sequence). CDR3 length: 14 amino acids. Trimming left V 8 bases short and J 3 bases short, with 17 bases between. CDR3 sequence: CASALRQAHYEQYF. Here the CDR3 DNA reads TGTGCCAGCGCATTAAGACAGGCCCACTACGAGCAGTACTTC.

V gene TRBV5-1 combines with J gene TRBJ1-1, with 7 bases aligning to TRBD1. Looked up from germline, CDR1 is SGHRS and CDR2 is YFSETQ. V lost 5 bases and J lost 0; bases outside the gene matches: 4. The CDR3 runs 14 residues. CDR3 coding DNA: TGCGCCAGCAGACCGGGACAGATGAACACTGAAGCTTTCTTT. Translating it yields CASRPGQMNTEAFF. Variable domain in full (rest from reference TRBV5-1 and TRBJ1-1): KAGVTQTPRYLIKTRGQQVTLSCSPISGHRSVSWYQQTPGQGLQFLFEYFSETQRNKGNFPGRFSGRQFSNSRSEMNVSTLELGDSALYLCASRPGQMNTEAFFGQGTRLTVV.

V usage is TRBV5-1 and J usage is TRBJ2-1; D is uncertain. The CDR3 length is 14 residues. CDR1 is SGHRS, CDR2 YFSETQ, per germline. V dropped 0 bases and J dropped 2 bases, with 6 bases sitting between them. CDR3 loop: CASSLGLTYNEQFF. The CDR3 DNA is TGCGCCAGCAGCTTGGGACTTACCTACAATGAGCAGTTCTTC.

The chain joins TRBV4-1 to TRBJ2-1, with TRBD2 matching 8 bases. The length of the CDR3 is 17 residues. V was pared by 0 bases and J by 9 bases, with 13 bases of the junction left unmatched. CDR1 MGHRA and CDR2 YSYEKL come from the germline V gene. CDR3 region: CASSQEAAGGRSAEQFF. CDR3 nucleotide sequence: TGCGCCAGCAGCCAAGAGGCTGCGGGCGGGAGGTCCGCTGAGCAGTTCTTC.

This chain's CDR3 is CASSLALDHPYEQYF. The DNA of the CDR3 is TGTGCCAGCAGTCTAGCCTTGGACCACCCCTACGAGCAGTACTTC. The chain is built from TRBV27 and TRBJ2-7; possibly TRBD2 for D (5 bases). The CDR3 runs to 15 residues. Germline-derived CDR1 and CDR2 are MNHEY and SMNVEV (reference sequence). V shed 5 bases and J shed 2 bases, with 16 bases lying between them.

The rearrangement links TRBV7-2 to TRBJ2-3, with D maybe TRBD1 (6 bases). The CDR3 spans 14 residues. V dropped 3 bases and J dropped 3 bases, with 10 bases sitting between them. The germline V gene has CDR1 SGHTA and CDR2 FQGNSA. The DNA for the CDR3 is TGTGCCAGCAGCTTCACAGGGCGGACAGATACGCAGTATTTT. This encodes CASSFTGRTDTQYF.

V and J are TRBV5-4 and TRBJ1-3; possibly TRBD1 for D (5 bases). The CDR3 covers 16 residues. With 4 bases removed from V and 4 bases from J, the gap between germline ends came to 18 bases. Germline values: CDR1 SGHNT, CDR2 YYREEE (reference sequence). The DNA for the CDR3 is TGTGCCAGCAGCATTGACGGGACTCAAAGGGGAAACACCATATATTTT. Translating it yields CASSIDGTQRGNTIYF.